Detailed here is one TCR beta chain. The CDR3 ends on some other residue instead of the conserved phenylalanine or tryptophan, so this is likely a read error. This CDR3 region has 15 residues. The V segment lost 7 bases and the J segment 5 bases; nucleotides outside the gene matches: 7. Per the germline V gene, CDR1 is SNHLY and CDR2 is FYNNEI. The data originate from a study of naive and memory T cell subsets. An equimolar mix of two oligonucleotides served as the beta constant-region primer for TRBC1 and TRBC2. TCRdb recomputed calls from the UMI-ligation and nested PCR reads with MiXCR, one row per CDR3 protein. The table includes 140,000 to 150,000 distinct CDR3 sequences, more than 15% detected once.

Material for sequencing was naive CD4+ T cells from blood. The TCR was taken from a human donor in good health. The rearrangement uses TRBV2 and TRBJ2-1; TRBD2 matches 11 bases. The CDR3 DNA sequence: TGTGCCAGCAAACGGACTAGCGGGCTGAACAATGAGCAGTTCTCC. Its protein product is CASKRTSGLNNEQFS.